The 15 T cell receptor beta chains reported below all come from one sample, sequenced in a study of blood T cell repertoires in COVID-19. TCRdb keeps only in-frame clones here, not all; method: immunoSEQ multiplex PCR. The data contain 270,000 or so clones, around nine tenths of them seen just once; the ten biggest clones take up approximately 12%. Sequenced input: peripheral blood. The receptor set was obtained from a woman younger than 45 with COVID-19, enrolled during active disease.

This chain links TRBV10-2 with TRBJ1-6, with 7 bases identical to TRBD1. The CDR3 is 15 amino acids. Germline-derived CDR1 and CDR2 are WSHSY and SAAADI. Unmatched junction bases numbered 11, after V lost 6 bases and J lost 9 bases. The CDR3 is CASRPRDRASSPLHF. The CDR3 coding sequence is TGCGCCAGCAGACCCCGAGACAGGGCTAGTTCACCCCTCCACTTT.

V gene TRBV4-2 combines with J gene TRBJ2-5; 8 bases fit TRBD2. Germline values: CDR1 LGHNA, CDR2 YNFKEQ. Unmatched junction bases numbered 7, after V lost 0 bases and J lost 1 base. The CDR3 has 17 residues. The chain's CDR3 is CASSQDPPAGAQETQYF. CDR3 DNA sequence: TGTGCCAGCAGCCAAGACCCACCAGCGGGGGCCCAAGAGACCCAGTACTTC.

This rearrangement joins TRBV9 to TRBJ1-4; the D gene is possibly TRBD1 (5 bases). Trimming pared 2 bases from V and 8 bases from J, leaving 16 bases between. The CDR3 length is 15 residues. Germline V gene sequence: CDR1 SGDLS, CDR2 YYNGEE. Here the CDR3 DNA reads TGTGCCAGCAGCGTCTTTGGCGGGGGGAGCGAAAAACTGTTTTTT. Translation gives CASSVFGGGSEKLFF.

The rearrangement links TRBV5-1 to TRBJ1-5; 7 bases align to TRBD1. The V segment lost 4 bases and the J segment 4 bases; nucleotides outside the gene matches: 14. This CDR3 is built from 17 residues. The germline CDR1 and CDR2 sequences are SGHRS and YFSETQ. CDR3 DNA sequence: TGCGCCAGCAGCCCCGGGACAGACCCGACCCAGAATCAGCCCCAGCATTTT. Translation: CASSPGTDPTQNQPQHF. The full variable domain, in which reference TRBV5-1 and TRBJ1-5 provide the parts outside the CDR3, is KAGVTQTPRYLIKTRGQQVTLSCSPISGHRSVSWYQQTPGQGLQFLFEYFSETQRNKGNFPGRFSGRQFSNSRSEMNVSTLELGDSALYLCASSPGTDPTQNQPQHFGDGTRLSIL.

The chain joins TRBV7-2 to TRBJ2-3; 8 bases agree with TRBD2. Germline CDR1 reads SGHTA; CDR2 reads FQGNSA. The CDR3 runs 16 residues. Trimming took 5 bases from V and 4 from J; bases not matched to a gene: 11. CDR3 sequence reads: CASSQSAGASPDTQYF. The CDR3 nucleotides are TGTGCCAGCAGCCAGTCAGCGGGGGCCTCCCCAGATACGCAGTATTTT. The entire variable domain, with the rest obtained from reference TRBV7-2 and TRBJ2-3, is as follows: GAGVSQSPSNKVTEKGKDVELRCDPISGHTALYWYRQSLGQGLEFLIYFQGNSAPDKSGLPSDRFSAERTGGSVSTLTIQRTQQEDSAVYLCASSQSAGASPDTQYFGPGTRLTVL.

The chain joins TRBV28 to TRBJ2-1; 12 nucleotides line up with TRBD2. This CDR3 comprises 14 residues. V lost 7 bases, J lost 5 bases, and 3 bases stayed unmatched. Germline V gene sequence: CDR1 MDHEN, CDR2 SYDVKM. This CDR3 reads CASTTSGGNNEQFF. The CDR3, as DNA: TGTGCCAGCACTACTAGCGGGGGGAACAATGAGCAGTTCTTC.

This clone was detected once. The CDR3: CASSHKGQSHNEQFF. DNA of the CDR3: TGTGCCAGCAGCCATAAGGGACAATCACACAATGAGCAGTTCTTC. The chain is built from TRBV3-1 (or the pseudogene TRBV3-2) and TRBJ2-1, with a weak D call TRBD1 (6 bases). The CDR3 spans 15 residues. In germline, CDR1 is LGHDT, CDR2 YNNKEL (reference sequence). V was clipped by 3 bases and J by 5 bases, with 14 bases between them.

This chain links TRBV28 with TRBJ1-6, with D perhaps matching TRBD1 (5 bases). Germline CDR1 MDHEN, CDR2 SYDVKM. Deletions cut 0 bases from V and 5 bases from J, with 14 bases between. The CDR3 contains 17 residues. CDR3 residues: CASSLWEQARDNSPLHF. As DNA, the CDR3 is TGTGCCAGCAGTTTATGGGAACAGGCCCGCGATAATTCACCCCTCCACTTT.

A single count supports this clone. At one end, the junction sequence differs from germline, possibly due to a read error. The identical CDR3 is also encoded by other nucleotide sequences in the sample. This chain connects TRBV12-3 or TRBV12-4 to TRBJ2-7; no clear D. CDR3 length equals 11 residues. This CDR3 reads CASSLGAEQYF. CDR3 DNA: TGTGCCAGCAGCTTAGGCGCCGAGCAGTACTTC.

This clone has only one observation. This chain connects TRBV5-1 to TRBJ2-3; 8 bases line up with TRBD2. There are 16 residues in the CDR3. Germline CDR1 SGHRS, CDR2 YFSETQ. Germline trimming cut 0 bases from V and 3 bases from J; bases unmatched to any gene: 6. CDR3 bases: TGCGCCAGCAGCTTGGTCGGGGGGGCTGAGACAGATACGCAGTATTTT. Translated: CASSLVGGAETDTQYF. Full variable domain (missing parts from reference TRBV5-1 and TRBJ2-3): KAGVTQTPRYLIKTRGQQVTLSCSPISGHRSVSWYQQTPGQGLQFLFEYFSETQRNKGNFPGRFSGRQFSNSRSEMNVSTLELGDSALYLCASSLVGGAETDTQYFGPGTRLTVL.

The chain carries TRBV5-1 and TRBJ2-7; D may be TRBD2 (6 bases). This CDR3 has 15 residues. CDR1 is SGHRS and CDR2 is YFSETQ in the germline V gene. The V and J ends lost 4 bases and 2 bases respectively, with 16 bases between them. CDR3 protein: CASSSVPGLAYEQYF. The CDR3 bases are TGCGCCAGCAGCAGTGTTCCGGGACTCGCCTACGAGCAGTACTTC. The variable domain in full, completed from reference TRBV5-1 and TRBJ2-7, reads KAGVTQTPRYLIKTRGQQVTLSCSPISGHRSVSWYQQTPGQGLQFLFEYFSETQRNKGNFPGRFSGRQFSNSRSEMNVSTLELGDSALYLCASSSVPGLAYEQYFGPGTRLTVT.

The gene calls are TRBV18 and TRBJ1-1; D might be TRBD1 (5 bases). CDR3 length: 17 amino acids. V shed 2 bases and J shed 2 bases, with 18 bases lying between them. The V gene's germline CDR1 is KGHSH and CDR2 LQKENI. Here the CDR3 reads CASSPRGSSVGNTEAFF. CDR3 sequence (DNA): TGTGCCAGCTCACCAAGGGGCTCCTCGGTCGGAAACACTGAAGCTTTCTTT.

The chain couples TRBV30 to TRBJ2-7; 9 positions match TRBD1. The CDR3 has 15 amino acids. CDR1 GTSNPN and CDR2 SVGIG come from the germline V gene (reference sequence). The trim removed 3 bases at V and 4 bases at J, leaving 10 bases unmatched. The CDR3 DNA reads TGTGCCTGGAGGAGACCGGGACAGGGCGGGTACGAGCAGTACTTC. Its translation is CAWRRPGQGGYEQYF.

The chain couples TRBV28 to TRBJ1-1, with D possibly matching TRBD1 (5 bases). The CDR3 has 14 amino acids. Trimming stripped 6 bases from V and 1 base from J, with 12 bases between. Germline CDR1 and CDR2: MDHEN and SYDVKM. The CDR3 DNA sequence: TGTGCCAGCAGCCCCATTAGGGGGAACACTGAAGCTTTCTTT. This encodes CASSPIRGNTEAFF.

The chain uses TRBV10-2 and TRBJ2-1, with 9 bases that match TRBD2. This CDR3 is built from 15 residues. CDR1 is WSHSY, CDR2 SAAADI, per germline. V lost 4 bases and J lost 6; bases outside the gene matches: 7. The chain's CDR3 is CASSAGAGGPNEQFF. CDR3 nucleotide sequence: TGCGCCAGCAGTGCCGGGGCGGGGGGGCCCAATGAGCAGTTCTTC.